The source of this T cell receptor (beta chain) is a study of blood T cell repertoires in COVID-19. The germline gives CDR1 MNHNS, CDR2 SASEGT. V was cut by 3 bases and J by 0 bases, with 6 bases left in between. The CDR3 loop spans 14 amino acids. Only in-frame clones appear in the TCRdb table, and some are missing; sequencing was by immunoSEQ multiplex PCR. Of about 360,000 clones detected, 75% to 90% appear once; the ten largest clones hold just over 7%. This chain uses TRBV6-1 with TRBJ1-3; no clear D gene. This receptor was taken from a woman aged 55-70 years with COVID-19, enrolled during active disease. Sequencing was done on a sample of peripheral blood. This CDR3 is CASSDSSSGNTIYF. The CDR3 nucleotides are TGTGCCAGCAGTGATTCTAGCTCTGGAAACACCATATATTTT.